This T cell receptor beta chain was documented in a study of cytomegalovirus exposure and HLA in healthy donors. Study-level results: The study listed some 160 cytomegalovirus-associated TCR beta chains. The classifier reportedly diagnosed cytomegalovirus status with high specificity and sensitivity.

With 6 bases removed from V and 6 bases from J, the gap between germline ends came to 8 bases. The CDR3 loop spans 11 amino acids. Germline V gives CDR1 WSHSY, CDR2 SAAADI. Repertoires were generated with immunoSEQ multiplex PCR, while TCRdb's copy carries only in-frame clones and drops some. The sample holds roughly 76,000 clones, 90% to 95% seen once. Notes on this clone: Its antigen is currently unknown.

This receptor was obtained from a man younger than 35 in good health and CMV-seropositive. Sequencing was performed on PBMCs. The chain has TRBV10-2 and TRBJ2-5, with D tentatively TRBD2 (5 bases). The CDR3 here is CASSGEQTQYF. CDR3 coding DNA: TGCGCCAGCAGCGGGGAACAGACCCAGTACTTC.